Sequencing of this TCR beta chain was carried out in a study of cytomegalovirus exposure and HLA in healthy donors. Comment on this clone: What it recognizes is unknown.

The CDR3 is made up of 15 amino acids. V lost 4 bases to trimming and J lost 6 bases, with 16 bases between them. The germline V gene has CDR1 GTSNPN and CDR2 SVGIG (reference sequence). The study's findings and limits: In most subjects, TCR beta sequences reportedly gave accurate predictions of HLA-A and HLA-B alleles.

The PCR contained 60 Vbeta and 13 Jbeta primers. TCRdb's copy holds only in-frame clones and misses some; the assay was immunoSEQ multiplex PCR. This table has roughly 100,000 clones, around 80% appearing once. This TCR was recovered from a woman in her forties in good health and CMV-seronegative. The rearrangement links TRBV30 to TRBJ1-6; D may be TRBD1 (5 bases). Sequencing input: PBMCs. CDR3 sequence (DNA): TGTGCCTGGACTGCACAGGCGAGGTCTAATTCACCCCTCCACTTT. It yields the protein CAWTAQARSNSPLHF.